This entry concerns a single TCR beta chain. The sample belongs to a study of blood T cell repertoires in COVID-19. Study-level background: COVID-19 samples from acute and convalescent phases originated in the United States, Italy and Spain. From T cells, B-cell-depleted T cells, or PBMCs came the material, which was cDNA or gDNA.

V lost 3 bases, J lost 3 bases, and 14 bases stayed unmatched. The CDR3 is 18 amino acids. CDR1 SGHTA and CDR2 FQGNSA come from the germline V gene. Original methodology: Reference gene primer amplification gave nucleated cell count estimates. The assay was immunoSEQ multiplex PCR, and TCRdb's table has in-frame clones only and misses some. V, J and clone size reflect that table, while D and trimming were determined from the DNA. The sample holds about 81,000 clones; 88% are singletons and the top ten take about 6.7%. The sample consisted of peripheral blood. The chain has TRBV7-2 and TRBJ2-7, with 10 bases that match TRBD2. The TCR was taken from a man aged 65 to 79 with acute or convalescent COVID-19. Written as DNA, the CDR3 is TGTGCCAGCAGCTTCGGGGCCCCTCTAGCGGGAGTGCTCTACGAGCAGTACTTC. Its protein is CASSFGAPLAGVLYEQYF. The full variable domain, rest sourced from reference TRBV7-2 and TRBJ2-7, is GAGVSQSPSNKVTEKGKDVELRCDPISGHTALYWYRQSLGQGLEFLIYFQGNSAPDKSGLPSDRFSAERTGGSVSTLTIQRTQQEDSAVYLCASSFGAPLAGVLYEQYFGPGTRLTVT.